This TCR beta chain was found in a study of shared clonotypes between healthy human individuals (dated by TCRdb to 2018 to 2021). As for the study more broadly: Two women and three men aged 18 to 49 years were included in the cohort. For each donor, CD4 naive and CD4 memory were each given three plates, CD8 naive was given two plates, and CD8 memory was given one plate. Between about 0.8 and 9 billion PBMCs per donor were obtained by leukapheresis. To estimate repertoire size and how much clonotypes are shared between individuals, the study performed deep sequencing of blood TCR repertoires from five healthy adults. Different laboratories and diverse techniques were used to prepare libraries and sequence TCR repertoires, to increase sequencing depth and limit assay-specific biases.

Using the deep immunoSEQ assay, TCR CDR3 regions were amplified from genomic DNA by multiplex PCR. Genomic DNA extracted from each cell subset was distributed evenly over all wells of several immunoSEQ 96-well plates, and each plate served as one replicate. Each replicate PCR for sorted subsets received approximately 220 ng genomic DNA, equal to tens of thousands of T cell genomes. The purified libraries were quantified using a Qubit 3.0 fluorometer, sized with a Bioanalyzer 2100, and then quantified again using the KAPA Library Quantification kit. Every immunoSEQ 96-well plate was sequenced on a separate single-read 150-cycle Illumina NextSeq 550 flow cell. In the paper's pipeline: The immunoSEQ output contained only junctional sequences without quality scores, so filtering could not match that applied to full-length reads. To assign V/J genes and CDR3, sequences were annotated against IMGT germline references using PyIR, a Python wrapper for IgBLAST v1.9. Reads with weak V/J assignments (E-value above 1e-6), missing CDR3, stop codons, out-of-frame junctions, or ambiguous translated residues were removed. V3J clonotypes were defined as sequences sharing an identical inferred V gene, J gene, and CDR3 amino acid sequence. The percentage overlap between two repertoires was calculated by dividing the number of shared unique clonotypes by the size of the smaller repertoire. Three approaches were used to assess repertoire richness: RTK rarefaction, the Chao1 estimator, and Recon v2.1 estimates of unobserved clonotypes. Generation probabilities were computed with OLGA for all TCRbeta clonotypes obtained by the gDNA method from a few donors. Imported from immuneACCESS, the table was reduced by TCRdb to in-frame sequences with V and J called. These copies leave out some clones; in studies compared against another copy, an unresolved V gene accounts for under half, and the cause of the remainder is not known. For V, J and clone size, that table is used; D and trimming come from the DNA. Recorded for this sample are about 2,200,000 clones; under 95% of them occurred a single time. The top ten clonotypes cover about 1.8% of the sample.

Overall study results and their limits: Larger estimated clonotype richness was generally found for naive subsets than for memory subsets. Sampling was restricted to blood, and TCR repertoires in tissue are likely to differ from TCR repertoires in blood. Even with the large sequencing depth, rarefaction of the sorted-subset datasets indicated that sequencing was incomplete. Clonotypes shared by all four sorted-subset donors showed higher generation probabilities than non-shared clonotypes. Pairwise subsampling led to the expectation that sequencing depth would affect the degree of clonotype sharing among donors. Because the study included a small number of donors, the genetic and exposure-history diversity represented was limited. Across a handful of donors, approximately 5% of naive CD4, roughly 3.3% of naive CD8, about 2% of memory CD4, and under 0.45% of memory CD8 clonotypes were shared.

As concerns this clone: The antigen this receptor binds is unknown. No clone much larger than this one lies a single base away; base qualities are absent. In the same sample, other DNA sequences code for this CDR3.

CD8 naive samples consisted of CD45RO-negative cells that were positively selected for CCR7, yielding a CD45RA+CCR7+ population without TemRA cells. Donors were healthy HIV-negative adults with no recently reported acute infections or vaccinations. Every donor was a Caucasian adult residing in Nashville, Tennessee, USA. Blood was obtained by leukapheresis, after which PBMCs were separated by Ficoll-Histopaque density gradient centrifugation and cryopreserved in liquid nitrogen vapor phase. Analytical flow cytometry was used to check the purity and quantity of every magnetically sorted T cell population. Genomic DNA was isolated from every sorted fraction and measured by UV absorbance on a Nanodrop 2000c. Trimming costs V 2 bases and J 2 bases, and their ends lie 4 bases apart. Taken from cysteine to phenylalanine, the CDR3 has 12 residues. Only CDR3 DNA remains: 36 bases, in frame from the first base. CDR1 MNHNS and CDR2 SASEGT were looked up in the germline V gene.

Sequencing was performed on naive CD8+ T cells from PBMCs. The cell subset or site tag for this specimen amounts to: CD45RA+CCR7+. This TCR derives from a young man in good health. Some clones in this sample may be carry-over from other donors' samples. The rearrangement combines TRBV6-1 with TRBJ2-7; the D gene remains uncertain. Here the CDR3 is given as CASSERTYEQYF. In nucleotides, the sequence is TGTGCCAGCAGTGAAAGGACCTACGAGCAGTACTTC.